The clone carrying this T cell receptor (beta chain) was observed once. Its antigen is unknown. This record belongs to a study of T cells in narcolepsy. Study outcomes and limitations: Healthy controls reportedly lacked the autoreactive clonotypes serially found in patients' blood. Comparing one patient's CSF and blood CD4+ clonotypes highlighted HCRT- and TRIB2-specific autoreactive clonotypes. In some patient and control memory CD4+ samples, autoreactive clones were absent.

Germline CDR1 is SQVTM and CDR2 is ANQGSEA. CDR3 length: 13 amino acids. The germline V and J ends were trimmed by 0 bases and 4 bases, with 9 bases remaining between them. Here immunoSEQ multiplex PCR was the method, and the copy in TCRdb shows in-frame clones only, minus some. The table includes tens of thousands of clones, around 63% detected once. The source is a human donor in good health. This chain uses TRBV29-1 with TRBJ1-1, with D tentatively TRBD1 (5 bases). Sample: memory (CD45RA-) CD4+ T cells from blood. The chain's CDR3 is CSVEDWGSTEAFF. The CDR3 DNA reads TGCAGCGTTGAAGATTGGGGGAGCACTGAAGCTTTCTTT. The full variable domain, rest sourced from reference TRBV29-1 and TRBJ1-1, is SAVISQKPSRDICQRGTSLTIQCQVDSQVTMMFWYRQQPGQSLTLIATANQGSEATYESGFVIDKFPISRPNLTFSTLTVSNMSPEDSSIYLCSVEDWGSTEAFFGQGTRLTVV.